Detailed here is one T cell receptor beta chain. Its antigen is currently unknown. This record belongs to a study of T cell responses to AZD1222 COVID-19 vaccine. TCRdb keeps only in-frame clones here, not all; method: immunoSEQ multiplex PCR. The sample has 80,000 to 130,000 clones; just under 90% are singletons. Overall study findings and caveats: Sampling that yielded the repertoires occurred only after the peak T cell response.

The length of the CDR3 is 16 residues. Germline V gives CDR1 MNHNY, CDR2 SVGAGI (reference sequence). V was cut by 6 bases and J by 6 bases, with 23 bases left in between. The sequence derives from an adult in good health. The material sequenced was peripheral blood, taken on day 0 of AZD1222 vaccination. The gene calls are TRBV6-6 and TRBJ1-1; the D gene is possibly TRBD1 (6 bases). The CDR3 loop is CASSPDRTGGPPEAFF. DNA of the CDR3: TGTGCCAGCAGCCCCGACAGGACCGGGGGACCTCCTGAAGCTTTCTTT.